Below, 29 T cell receptor beta chains from the same sample are listed, as sequenced in a study of cytomegalovirus exposure and HLA in healthy donors. Assay: immunoSEQ multiplex PCR; the TCRdb copy retains only in-frame clones and omits some. The table has just over 65,000 clones, around 97% seen once; the top ten hold around 1.5%. Sample: PBMCs. The receptors come from a woman under 30 in good health and CMV-seropositive.

The chain links TRBV5-4 to TRBJ2-7, with no clear D. From germline, CDR1 is SGHNT and CDR2 YYREEE (reference sequence). The V gene lost 3 bases and the J gene lost 3 bases, with 7 bases spanning the gap. The length of the CDR3 is 12 residues. The CDR3 bases are TGTGCCAGCAGCTACAGTCACTACGAGCAGTACTTC. Translation: CASSYSHYEQYF.

This clone was seen more than once but under ten times. The chain recombines TRBV19 with TRBJ2-1, with 9 nucleotides matching TRBD1. CDR3 length: 15 amino acids. The V segment lost 5 bases and the J segment 9 bases; nucleotides outside the gene matches: 11. CDR1 LNHDA and CDR2 SQIVND come from the germline V gene (reference sequence). The CDR3: CASSLDRGALGEQFF. For the CDR3, the DNA is TGTGCCAGTAGTTTGGACAGGGGAGCGCTGGGTGAGCAGTTCTTC.

DNA of the CDR3: TGTGCCAGCAGTGAAGCCAGGGGCTACAATGAGCAGTTCTTC. It translates to CASSEARGYNEQFF. The genes are TRBV6-1 and TRBJ2-1; D is perhaps TRBD1 (6 bases). The ends were cut back, 0 bases at V and 3 bases at J, with 6 bases in the middle. Germline lookup yields CDR1 MNHNS and CDR2 SASEGT. This CDR3 has 14 residues.

This clone has a single count. The chain couples TRBV6-1 to TRBJ2-1; 7 bases fit TRBD2. The germline V gene encodes CDR1 MNHNS and CDR2 SASEGT. This CDR3 is built from 13 residues. V was clipped by 8 bases and J by 8 bases; unmatched bases: 9. CDR3: CASGGSMVDEQFF. In nucleotides, the CDR3 is TGTGCCAGCGGCGGGAGTATGGTTGATGAGCAGTTCTTC.

In this sample, this clone turned up once. CDR3 region: CASSLVGDEQYF. CDR3 DNA sequence: TGTGCCAGCAGCTTGGTCGGGGACGAGCAGTACTTC. This chain uses TRBV5-4 with TRBJ2-7, with a possible D match to TRBD2 (5 bases). The V end was cut by 0 bases, the J end by 5 bases, with 6 bases between. CDR1 is SGHNT, CDR2 YYREEE, per germline (reference sequence). The length of the CDR3 is 12 residues.

The V and J genes are TRBV27 and TRBJ2-1; D call uncertain. CDR3 length: 13 residues. Trimming pared 4 bases from V and 5 bases from J, leaving 9 bases between. Germline-derived CDR1 and CDR2 are MNHEY and SMNVEV (reference sequence). The CDR3 region is CASSSPYNNEQFF. As DNA, the CDR3 is TGTGCCAGCAGTTCGCCGTACAACAATGAGCAGTTCTTC.

This sequence joins TRBV19 and TRBJ2-3, with D possibly TRBD2 on 6 matching bases. Germline CDR1 reads LNHDA; CDR2 reads SQIVND (reference sequence). CDR3 length: 15 amino acids. V lost 3 bases and J 2 bases, leaving 12 bases between the germline ends. The CDR3 bases are TGTGCCAGTAGTATCTTAGCGGAGTTCACAGATACGCAGTATTTT. Its protein is CASSILAEFTDTQYF.

V gene TRBV30 combines with J gene TRBJ2-2; D gene ambiguous. The germline V and J ends were trimmed by 0 bases and 6 bases, with 8 bases remaining between them. Germline V gene data show CDR1 as GTSNPN and CDR2 as SVGIG (reference sequence). This CDR3 spans 13 amino acids. CDR3: CAWSVQSPGELFF. CDR3 in DNA: TGTGCCTGGAGTGTACAATCGCCCGGGGAGCTGTTTTTT.

The CDR3 protein is CASSPGLAGIVDEQFF. CDR3 DNA: TGTGCCAGCAGCCCAGGACTAGCGGGGATTGTGGATGAGCAGTTCTTC. The V gene is TRBV9, the J gene TRBJ2-1, with 12 bases that match TRBD2. CDR1 is SGDLS and CDR2 is YYNGEE in the germline V gene. J gave up 8 bases and V 4 bases, and 10 bases lay outside the gene matches. This CDR3 is 16 amino acids long.

V and J are TRBV4-1 and TRBJ2-3; 9 nucleotides match TRBD2. Germline values: CDR1 MGHRA, CDR2 YSYEKL. J was trimmed by 4 bases and V by 1 base; bases with no gene match: 12. The length of the CDR3 is 18 residues. The CDR3 nucleotides read TGCGCCAGCAGCCAAGTGAGGGCCCTTAGCGGGAGTTCAGATACGCAGTATTTT. Protein: CASSQVRALSGSSDTQYF.

In this sample, this clone turned up once. The J gene is TRBJ2-1, the V gene TRBV4-1; a weak D match, TRBD1 (6 bases). CDR1 is MGHRA, CDR2 YSYEKL, per germline. This CDR3 has 17 residues. V was shortened by 0 bases and J by 10 bases, with 22 bases between the two germline ends. Here the CDR3 DNA reads TGCGCCAGCAGCCAAGATTTTGGGTTTTCGACGAGGGGGGAGCAGTTCTTC. Its protein product is CASSQDFGFSTRGEQFF.

The genes are TRBV6-1 and TRBJ1-5; 8 positions match TRBD1. The length of the CDR3 is 16 residues. J lost 2 bases, V lost 4 bases, and 7 bases had no gene match. Germline values: CDR1 MNHNS, CDR2 SASEGT. CDR3 sequence reads: CASSVVPGQGNQPQHF. Here the CDR3 DNA reads TGTGCCAGCAGTGTTGTCCCGGGACAGGGCAATCAGCCCCAGCATTTT.

This rearrangement joins TRBV5-3 to TRBJ1-2, with 7 bases identical to TRBD1. TRBV5-3 is flagged as an ORF with uncertain function. This CDR3 has 14 amino acids. With 3 bases clipped from V and 3 bases from J, the junction kept 5 bases outside the gene matches. The CDR3 is CARSSGTAHYGYTF. In DNA form, the CDR3 reads TGTGCCAGAAGCTCTGGGACAGCCCACTATGGCTACACCTTC.

The rearrangement links TRBV5-1 to TRBJ1-1; no firm D call. The CDR3 sequence is 13 residues long. Per the germline V gene, CDR1 is SGHRS and CDR2 is YFSETQ. With 4 bases removed from V and 0 bases from J, the gap between germline ends came to 7 bases. CDR3 amino acids: CASSPYMNTEAFF. In DNA form, the CDR3 reads TGCGCCAGCAGCCCATACATGAACACTGAAGCTTTCTTT.

Remarks on this clone: Here the CDR3 omits its conserved ending phenylalanine or tryptophan, so a read error is the likely source. The DNA is omitted, as the CDR3 cannot be located on it reliably, and the CDR3 follows TCRdb's listing. J is TRBJ2-7 and V is TRBV2; TRBD1 is taken as the D call from the table, unchecked against the DNA. CDR1 is SNHLY and CDR2 is FYNNEI in the germline V gene. The CDR3 is 10 residues long, counting both termini. CDR3 in amino acids: CASSEARQWL.

The chain has TRBV9 and TRBJ2-5, with TRBD2 matching 7 bases. The germline CDR1 and CDR2 sequences are SGDLS and YYNGEE. The CDR3 runs to 14 residues. V gave up 4 bases and J gave up 5 bases; unmatched junction bases: 8. CDR3 loop: CASSTGEGSETQYF. CDR3 bases: TGTGCCAGCAGCACCGGGGAGGGGTCGGAGACCCAGTACTTC.

This clone has a single count. This chain links TRBV6-1 with TRBJ1-5; maybe TRBD1 (6 bases). Trimming pared 1 base from V and 3 bases from J, leaving 7 bases between. This CDR3 spans 14 amino acids. Germline CDR1 and CDR2: MNHNS and SASEGT. CDR3 sequence (DNA): TGTGCCAGCAGTGAAGGGGACACCAATCAGCCCCAGCATTTT. It specifies CASSEGDTNQPQHF.

The J gene is TRBJ2-7, the V gene TRBV2; D is uncertain. V shed 3 bases and J shed 1 base, with 10 bases lying between them. This CDR3 region has 14 residues. Germline lookup yields CDR1 SNHLY and CDR2 FYNNEI. This CDR3 is CASSDLRQSYEQYF. The CDR3 DNA follows: TGTGCCAGCAGTGACTTGCGGCAGTCCTACGAGCAGTACTTC.

The chain carries TRBV6-4 and TRBJ2-2; a possible D gene is TRBD2 (6 bases). There are 14 residues in the CDR3. Between the trimmed V and J ends, which lost 6 bases and 6 bases, there was a span of 14 bases. Germline loops: CDR1 MRHNA, CDR2 SNTAGT. In nucleotides, the CDR3 is TGTGCCAGCAGGGGGGAGGTCGAAGCCGGGGAGCTGTTTTTT. Amino acids: CASRGEVEAGELFF.

The chain uses TRBV9 and TRBJ1-3, with D unclear. The germline V and J ends were trimmed by 0 bases and 0 bases, with 13 bases remaining between them. The CDR3 covers 17 residues. Germline CDR1 is SGDLS and CDR2 is YYNGEE. This CDR3 is CASSVVDNSFSGNTIYF. As DNA, the CDR3 is TGTGCCAGCAGCGTAGTAGACAACTCCTTCTCTGGAAACACCATATATTTT.

This rearrangement joins TRBV6-6 to TRBJ2-3, with 7 bases aligning to TRBD2. Germline trimming cut 0 bases from V and 4 bases from J; bases unmatched to any gene: 7. This CDR3 is 16 amino acids long. CDR1 is MNHNY, CDR2 SVGAGI, per germline (reference sequence). The CDR3 region has the DNA TGTGCCAGCAGTTACTCGAACGCGGGAGCGCCAGATACGCAGTATTTT. This encodes CASSYSNAGAPDTQYF.

The V gene is TRBV5-8, the J gene TRBJ1-5; D not certain. The CDR3 consists of 13 residues. Trimming removed 0 bases at V and 5 bases at J, with 6 bases between. Germline values: CDR1 SGHTS, CDR2 YDEGEE. The CDR3 DNA sequence: TGTGCCAGCAGCTTGGACCAGTATCAGCCCCAGCATTTT. Its protein product is CASSLDQYQPQHF.

The chain is built from TRBV10-2 and TRBJ2-2, with TRBD1 matching 7 bases. CDR1 is WSHSY, CDR2 SAAADI, per germline. There are 13 residues in the CDR3. Germline trimming cut 7 bases from V and 4 bases from J; bases unmatched to any gene: 3. The CDR3 spells CASNDRATGELFF. CDR3 DNA: TGCGCCAGCAACGACAGGGCCACCGGGGAGCTGTTTTTT.

The chain joins TRBV7-2 to TRBJ2-1, with D perhaps TRBD2 (6 bases). Per germline, CDR1 SGHTA and CDR2 FQGNSA. CDR3 length: 16 residues. V lost 0 bases to trimming and J lost 6 bases, with 15 bases between them. CDR3 sequence: CASSLAGTGGRNEQFF. The CDR3 region has the DNA TGTGCCAGCAGCTTAGCCGGGACCGGAGGGCGCAATGAGCAGTTCTTC.

The chain has TRBV2 and TRBJ2-1; 7 bases line up with TRBD1. This CDR3 contains 12 residues. The germline CDR1 and CDR2 sequences are SNHLY and FYNNEI. The V segment lost 11 bases and the J segment 8 bases; nucleotides outside the gene matches: 9. CDR3 loop: CAPGYRGDEQFF. CDR3 bases: TGTGCCCCGGGTTACAGGGGCGATGAGCAGTTCTTC.

The J gene is TRBJ1-2, the V gene TRBV6-5; no definite D call. Germline loops: CDR1 MNHEY, CDR2 SVGAGI. The CDR3 loop spans 15 amino acids. V lost 0 bases and J lost 8, with 16 bases in between. For the CDR3, the DNA is TGTGCCAGCAGTTACTCTGCGGACTCCCATGGGGGCTACACCTTC. Translating gives CASSYSADSHGGYTF.

The chain has TRBV4-1 and TRBJ1-5, with 10 positions matching TRBD1. CDR1 is MGHRA and CDR2 is YSYEKL in the germline V gene. V shed 4 bases and J 5 bases; nucleotides not matched to a gene: 11. CDR3 length: 17 residues. In nucleotides, the CDR3 is TGCGCCAGCAGCCGGCAAGGGGACAGGGGAGGGGATCAGCCCCAGCATTTT. Its translation: CASSRQGDRGGDQPQHF.

This sequence joins TRBV30 and TRBJ2-3; maybe TRBD2 (6 bases). V lost 2 bases and J 0 bases, leaving 6 bases between the germline ends. Germline assignment: CDR1 GTSNPN and CDR2 SVGIG (reference sequence). The CDR3 totals 13 residues. The CDR3 sequence is CAWSSGSTDTQYF. As DNA, the CDR3 is TGTGCCTGGAGTAGCGGGAGCACAGATACGCAGTATTTT.

V and J are TRBV12-5 and TRBJ1-1; D unclear. The CDR3 runs 13 residues. CDR1 and CDR2 (germline): LGHNT, FRNRAP. Trimming cost V 6 bases and J 0 bases, with 8 bases left between them. The CDR3 is CASGLTLNTEAFF. CDR3 bases: TGTGCTAGTGGCCTGACACTGAACACTGAAGCTTTCTTT.